Following are 18 T cell receptor beta chains from one sample sequenced in a study of cytomegalovirus exposure and HLA in healthy donors. This PCR relied on a set of 60 Vbeta primers and 13 Jbeta primers. Assay: immunoSEQ multiplex PCR; the TCRdb copy retains only in-frame clones and omits some. The sample carries just over 60,000 clones, 80% to 90% recorded once. Sequencing was carried out using PBMCs. All receptors come from a man aged 18 to 30 in good health and CMV-seronegative.

The CDR3 nucleotides read TGCGCCAGCAGTGAAGAGGAGACCCAGTACTTC. This translates into CASSEEETQYF. The rearrangement uses TRBV10-2 and TRBJ2-5, with D unclear. The V gene's germline CDR1 is WSHSY and CDR2 SAAADI. Trimming took 3 bases from V and 5 from J, leaving 4 bases between them. This CDR3 contains 11 residues.

The chain uses TRBV29-1 and TRBJ2-7; tentatively, D is TRBD2 (7 bases). Germline V CDR1 and CDR2: SQVTM, ANQGSEA. The V end lost 4 bases, the J end lost 6 bases, and 16 bases lay between the germline ends. This CDR3 region has 13 residues. The CDR3 bases are TGCAGCGTTGGGGGGGGCCCCTCGGGCGAGCAGTACTTC. Encoded protein: CSVGGGPSGEQYF.

This sequence joins TRBV6-6 and TRBJ1-3, with TRBD1 identical over 9 bases. Germline CDR1 reads MNHNY; CDR2 reads SVGAGI (reference sequence). The J segment lost 1 base and the V segment lost 3 bases, leaving 4 bases of the junction unmatched. The CDR3 is 16 amino acids. The CDR3 coding sequence is TGTGCCAGCAGTTATCGACAGGGGGTGTCTGGAAACACCATATATTTT. Protein product: CASSYRQGVSGNTIYF.

This rearrangement joins TRBV6-6 to TRBJ2-2, with a weak D call TRBD1 (5 bases). The CDR3 spans 14 residues. Trimming took off 0 bases at V and 6 bases at J, with 8 bases between the two ends. Germline V lookup: CDR1 MNHNY, CDR2 SVGAGI (reference sequence). CDR3 sequence (DNA): TGTGCCAGCAGTTACTCGTCAGGGCCCGGGGAGCTGTTTTTT. Protein: CASSYSSGPGELFF.

This clone has just a few counts. This chain links TRBV30 with TRBJ1-6; D is perhaps TRBD1 (5 bases). The CDR3 is 13 amino acids. The ends were cut back, 3 bases at V and 8 bases at J, with 11 bases in the middle. Germline CDR1 reads GTSNPN; CDR2 reads SVGIG (reference sequence). The DNA of the CDR3 is TGTGCCTGGAGAATCGGAGGGGATTCACCCCTCCACTTT. Translation gives CAWRIGGDSPLHF.

The chain is built from TRBV18 and TRBJ1-5, with D perhaps TRBD1 (6 bases). Trimming left V 2 bases short and J 2 bases short, with 16 bases between. The germline gives CDR1 KGHSH, CDR2 LQKENI. The CDR3 totals 17 residues. The CDR3 nucleotides are TGTGCCAGCTCACCAAACATGAGACAGGCTGGCAATCAGCCCCAGCATTTT. Translated, it gives CASSPNMRQAGNQPQHF.

For the CDR3, the DNA is TGCGCCAGCACCTTAGACAGGGGGGGGCCCTACGAGCAGTACTTC. This translates into CASTLDRGGPYEQYF. The V call is TRBV4-1, the J call TRBJ2-7; 9 bases are shared with TRBD1. The length of the CDR3 is 15 residues. Per the germline V gene, CDR1 is MGHRA and CDR2 is YSYEKL. J lost 2 bases, V lost 7 bases, and 9 bases had no gene match.

The V gene is TRBV5-1, the J gene TRBJ2-3, with D unresolved. The germline gives CDR1 SGHRS, CDR2 YFSETQ. Trimming cost V 4 bases and J 2 bases, with 2 bases left between them. The CDR3 consists of 11 residues. DNA of the CDR3: TGCGCCAGCAGCCTCACAGATACGCAGTATTTT. This encodes CASSLTDTQYF.

There are a few counts of this clone. The chain is built from TRBV5-8 and TRBJ2-7; D call uncertain. This CDR3 has 8 residues. The V and J ends lost 4 bases and 12 bases respectively, with 5 bases between them. Germline CDR1 is SGHTS and CDR2 is YDEGEE. CDR3 bases: TGTGCCAGCAGCGAGAGGTACTTC. Its translation: CASSERYF.

The chain recombines TRBV6-5 with TRBJ2-1, with a tentative D call TRBD1 (6 bases). V shed 5 bases and J shed 8 bases, with 13 bases lying between them. CDR1 and CDR2 from the germline V gene are MNHEY and SVGAGI. The CDR3 covers 13 residues. CDR3 DNA sequence: TGTGCCAGCAGTACCCAGGGGCTCGATGAGCAGTTCTTC. Amino acid sequence: CASSTQGLDEQFF.

The chain has TRBV6-5 and TRBJ1-5; D is uncertain. The germline CDR1 and CDR2 sequences are MNHEY and SVGAGI. V was trimmed by 6 bases and J by 3 bases, leaving 12 bases between them. The CDR3 is 14 residues long. The CDR3 nucleotides are TGTGCCAGCAGGTCGAGGGAACTCAATCAGCCCCAGCATTTT. Amino acid sequence: CASRSRELNQPQHF.

V usage is TRBV30 and J usage is TRBJ2-5, with 7 positions matching TRBD2. The germline V gene has CDR1 GTSNPN and CDR2 SVGIG (reference sequence). The CDR3 is 14 residues long. V lost 2 bases and J lost 5; bases outside the gene matches: 8. As DNA, the CDR3 is TGTGCCTGGAGTCAAGGGCGGGGAGGGGAGACCCAGTACTTC. It translates to CAWSQGRGGETQYF.

The chain links TRBV30 to TRBJ2-7, with D tentatively TRBD2 (6 bases). The CDR3 sequence is 12 residues long. V lost 2 bases to trimming and J lost 2 bases, with 7 bases between them. CDR1 and CDR2 (germline): GTSNPN, SVGIG (reference sequence). CDR3 sequence (DNA): TGTGCCTGGAGTCGGGGGACCTACGAGCAGTACTTC. Protein: CAWSRGTYEQYF. Together with reference TRBV30 and TRBJ2-7, the CDR3 gives the full variable domain: SQTIHQWPATLVQPVGSPLSLECTVEGTSNPNLYWYRQAAGRGLQLLFYSVGIGQISSEVPQNLSASRPQDRQFILSSKKLLLSDSGFYLCAWSRGTYEQYFGPGTRLTVT.

V is TRBV5-1 and J is TRBJ1-3; D remains unclear. The germline V gene has CDR1 SGHRS and CDR2 YFSETQ. This CDR3 comprises 14 residues. V was cut by 3 bases and J by 4 bases, with 11 bases left in between. The CDR3 sequence: CASSSRAGGNTIYF. As DNA, the CDR3 is TGCGCCAGCAGCTCGAGGGCAGGAGGAAACACCATATATTTT.

The chain couples TRBV10-3 to TRBJ2-2; TRBD1 aligns across 11 bases. V dropped 9 bases and J dropped 7; count of bases not matched to a gene: 7. The germline V gene has CDR1 ENHRY and CDR2 SYGVKD. CDR3 length equals 14 residues. As DNA, the CDR3 is TGTGCCATACGGACAGGGGGCGGTAACGGGGAGCTGTTTTTT. Translating it yields CAIRTGGGNGELFF.

The genes are TRBV6-1 and TRBJ2-7; 12 bases align to TRBD1. CDR1 is MNHNS, CDR2 SASEGT, per germline. This CDR3 comprises 14 residues. Trimming cost V 6 bases and J 4 bases; bases outside gene matches: 4. CDR3 residues: CASRGTGGSYEQYF. In DNA form, the CDR3 reads TGTGCCAGCAGAGGGACAGGGGGCTCTTACGAGCAGTACTTC.

V gene TRBV7-6 combines with J gene TRBJ1-5; D ambiguous. The CDR3 has 14 residues. V was shortened by 1 base and J by 9 bases, with 13 bases between the two germline ends. Germline V gene data show CDR1 as SGHVS and CDR2 as FNYEAQ. CDR3 protein: CASSLVEGNGPQHF. CDR3 in DNA: TGTGCCAGCAGCTTAGTCGAGGGCAACGGGCCCCAGCATTTT.

The chain is built from TRBV19 and TRBJ1-6; TRBD1 might be the D (6 bases). V lost 3 bases, J lost 6 bases, and 12 bases lay in between. In germline, CDR1 is LNHDA, CDR2 SQIVND (reference sequence). This CDR3 comprises 15 residues. The CDR3 here is CASSIARDINSPLHF. In DNA form, the CDR3 reads TGTGCCAGTAGTATTGCCAGGGACATTAATTCACCCCTCCACTTT.